The 21 T cell receptor beta chains below come from one sample, sequenced in a study of T cell repertoires in cytomegalovirus infection. TCRdb passed the reads through MiXCR, listing each CDR3 protein once. The data contain approximately 70,000 distinct CDR3 sequences, 20% to 25% of them singletons. These receptors' targets are unknown. Sequencing was done on a sample of PBMCs, sequenced either directly or after in vitro stimulation (not recorded which). The receptors come from a human donor in good health (CMV status not recorded). Some clones in this sample may be carry-over from other donors' samples.

This chain links TRBV12-3 or TRBV12-4 with TRBJ2-5, with unresolved D. This CDR3 spans 13 amino acids. Trimming removed 6 bases at V and 2 bases at J, with 10 bases between. The CDR3 nucleotides are TGTGCCAGCAGCAGACAAGTTCAAGAGACCCAGTACTTC. It codes for CASSRQVQETQYF.

This clonotype came up a few times. This rearrangement joins TRBV12-3 or TRBV12-4 to TRBJ1-5; D remains unclear. Trimming stripped 7 bases from V and 7 bases from J, with 14 bases between. This CDR3 is 13 amino acids long. CDR3 region: CASTQSARQPQHF. The CDR3 DNA follows: TGTGCCAGCACTCAGTCGGCGAGGCAGCCCCAGCATTTT.

This clonotype was detected a few times. V usage is TRBV7-9 and J usage is TRBJ2-7, with D hard to call. Germline V gene sequence: CDR1 SEHNR, CDR2 FQNEAQ (reference sequence). The CDR3 loop spans 15 amino acids. V was trimmed by 2 bases and J by 2 bases, leaving 13 bases between them. In DNA form, the CDR3 reads TGTGCCAGCAGCTTAACGGCAGACCGAACCTACGAGCAGTACGTC. Protein sequence: CASSLTADRTYEQYV.

The V gene is TRBV4-1, the J gene TRBJ2-3, with D unresolved. Deletions cut 5 bases from V and 7 bases from J, with 10 bases between. The CDR3 is 12 amino acids. The germline V gene has CDR1 MGHRA and CDR2 YSYEKL. The CDR3 region has the DNA TGCGCCAGCAGCGACGTCAGGCATACGCAGTATTTT. Translated, it gives CASSDVRHTQYF.

This clonotype turned up a few times. This chain connects TRBV5-4 to TRBJ2-7, with 12 bases aligning to TRBD2. CDR1 and CDR2 from the germline V gene are SGHNT and YYREEE (reference sequence). CDR3 length equals 15 residues. After removal of 4 bases from V and 12 bases from J, the junction contained 14 bases not matched to a gene. In DNA, the CDR3 is TGTGCCAGCAGCCCGGGGACTAGCGGGCCCCCTTACGGGTACGTC. This translates into CASSPGTSGPPYGYV.

The V gene is TRBV28, the J gene TRBJ2-6; TRBD2 agrees at 10 bases. This CDR3 contains 19 residues. Germline lookup yields CDR1 MDHEN and CDR2 SYDVKM. V dropped 5 bases and J dropped 1; count of bases not matched to a gene: 11. DNA for the CDR3: TGTGCCAGCAGTAACCCCGGTAGCGGGAGGTGGTCTGGGGCCAACGTCCTGACTTTC. Translation: CASSNPGSGRWSGANVLTF.

This clonotype was found many times. The chain carries TRBV7-8 and TRBJ1-1, with no clear D. V was clipped by 3 bases and J by 1 base, with 18 bases between them. This CDR3 region has 17 residues. From germline, CDR1 is SGHVS and CDR2 FQNEAQ. The DNA of the CDR3 is TGTGCCAGCAGCTTCACTCGGCCCCTCGCCCGGAACACTGAAGCTTTCTTT. Residues: CASSFTRPLARNTEAFF.

The chain uses TRBV7-3 and TRBJ2-2; D is perhaps TRBD1 or TRBD2 (5 bases each). Trimming pared 5 bases from V and 4 bases from J, leaving 17 bases between. Germline lookup yields CDR1 SGHTA and CDR2 FQGTGA. The CDR3 has 16 residues. CDR3: CASSPRVGTITGELFF. The CDR3 nucleotides read TGTGCCAGCAGCCCCAGAGTAGGGACCATCACCGGGGAGCTGTTTTTT.

This clonotype was found many times. The chain is built from TRBV7-6 and TRBJ2-7; the match to TRBD1 covers 7 bases. Germline trimming cut 5 bases from V and 0 bases from J; bases unmatched to any gene: 13. Per the germline V gene, CDR1 is SGHVS and CDR2 is FNYEAQ. The CDR3 has 17 residues. CDR3 sequence: CASSPGRQGSSSYEQYV. The CDR3 DNA sequence: TGTGCCAGCAGCCCCGGTAGACAGGGTTCGTCCTCCTACGAGCAGTACGTC.

As to this clonotype: The DNA is omitted, as the CDR3 cannot be located on it reliably, and the CDR3 follows TCRdb's listing. CDR3 residues: CASSISVQPQHF. The V gene is TRBV19, the J gene TRBJ1-5. Per the germline V gene, CDR1 is LNHDA and CDR2 is SQIVND (reference sequence). The CDR3 is 12 residues long, counting both termini.

A few counts support this clonotype. The chain joins TRBV19 to TRBJ1-1; D gene uncertain. CDR3 size: 15 residues. Per germline, CDR1 LNHDA and CDR2 SQIVND (reference sequence). Trimming removed 1 base from V and 0 bases from J, with 9 bases in between. The CDR3, as DNA: TGTGCCAGTAGTATAGTGGGGAAGATGAACACTGAAGCTTTCTTT. It is translated as CASSIVGKMNTEAFF.

This chain joins TRBV4-1 and TRBJ2-1; D is unresolved. With 0 bases removed from V and 5 bases from J, the gap between germline ends came to 8 bases. Germline V gene sequence: CDR1 MGHRA, CDR2 YSYEKL. The CDR3 is 14 residues long. The CDR3 DNA reads as TGCGCCAGCAGCCAAGAGAACAGAAACAATGAGCAGTTCTTC. Translation: CASSQENRNNEQFF.

The chain employs TRBV24-1 and TRBJ1-1; 8 nucleotides match TRBD1. The CDR3 is made up of 12 amino acids. J lost 1 base, V lost 10 bases, and 1 base had no gene match. Germline assignment: CDR1 KGHDR and CDR2 SFDVKD. The CDR3 is CATQGGNTEAFF. Here the CDR3 DNA reads TGTGCCACACAGGGGGGGAACACTGAAGCTTTCTTT.

V usage is TRBV11-3 and J usage is TRBJ2-3; D not resolved. This CDR3 is built from 14 residues. The V and J ends lost 5 bases and 2 bases respectively, with 11 bases between them. Germline V CDR1 and CDR2: SGHNT, YENEEA. CDR3 bases: TGTGCCAGCAGCATAGCCGGAGACACAGATACGCAGTATTTT. Protein product: CASSIAGDTDTQYF. Together with reference TRBV11-3 and TRBJ2-3, the CDR3 gives the full variable domain: EAGVVQSPRYKIIEKKQPVAFWCNPISGHNTLYWYLQNLGQGPELLIRYENEEAVDDSQLPKDRFSAERLKGVDSTLKIQPAELGDSAVYLCASSIAGDTDTQYFGPGTRLTVL.

A few counts support this clonotype. The chain carries TRBV7-2 and TRBJ2-3; 10 bases are shared with TRBD2. Germline CDR1 and CDR2: SGHTA and FQGNSA. Trimming removed 5 bases from V and 1 base from J; junction bases left unmatched: 9. This CDR3 spans 17 amino acids. The CDR3 here is CASSARLAGDRTDTQYF. CDR3 nucleotides: TGTGCCAGCAGCGCTAGGCTAGCGGGAGATCGCACAGATACGCAGTATTTT.

V is TRBV30 and J is TRBJ1-4; the D is unclear. Germline V lookup: CDR1 GTSNPN, CDR2 SVGIG (reference sequence). V was trimmed by 0 bases and J by 8 bases, leaving 13 bases between them. This CDR3 is built from 14 residues. The CDR3 DNA follows: TGTGCCTGGAGTGTTTTCGGGGTAGGGGAAAAACTGTTTTTT. This gives the protein CAWSVFGVGEKLFF.

This clonotype was recorded a few times. The rearrangement links TRBV28 to TRBJ2-1, with TRBD1 identical over 8 bases. Germline V lookup: CDR1 MDHEN, CDR2 SYDVKM. J lost 8 bases, V lost 6 bases, and 12 bases had no gene match. The CDR3 is 15 residues long. The CDR3 here is CASRPAKTGVDEQFF. The CDR3, as DNA: TGTGCCAGCAGGCCCGCGAAGACAGGGGTAGATGAGCAGTTCTTC.

This clonotype has a count of ten or more. The rearrangement links TRBV7-9 to TRBJ2-7, with TRBD1 as a possible D gene (6 bases). CDR1 and CDR2 from the germline V gene are SEHNR and FQNEAQ (reference sequence). The V and J ends lost 1 base and 7 bases respectively, with 20 bases between them. The CDR3 totals 16 residues. The CDR3 nucleotides are TGTGCCAGCAGCTTAGGCCCCCGCCAGGGGTTGGGTGAGCAGTACGTC. Translated: CASSLGPRQGLGEQYV.

This clonotype was recorded at least ten times. The chain has TRBV7-6 and TRBJ1-1; 9 bases align to TRBD1. Germline V CDR1 and CDR2: SGHVS, FNYEAQ. The V gene end was trimmed by 3 bases and the J gene end by 4 bases; junction bases not matched to a gene: 6. The CDR3 loop spans 15 amino acids. The CDR3 bases are TGTGCCAGCAGCTTGGGGGGACAGGGTGCCACTGAAGCTTTCTTT. Amino acids: CASSLGGQGATEAFF.

This clonotype was counted only a few times. The chain uses TRBV12-3 or TRBV12-4 and TRBJ2-5; 7 bases fit TRBD2. The CDR3 is 12 residues long. Trimming removed 11 bases from V and 4 bases from J; junction bases left unmatched: 7. CDR3 nucleotide sequence: TGTGCCGCCCGGACTAGGGTAGAGACCCAGTACTTC. Translation: CAARTRVETQYF.

The chain is built from TRBV7-2 and TRBJ2-2; 7 bases line up with TRBD1. J was trimmed by 8 bases and V by 5 bases; bases with no gene match: 5. Germline-derived CDR1 and CDR2 are SGHTA and FQGNSA. This CDR3 spans 13 amino acids. The CDR3 is CASSPPDRGELFF. CDR3 DNA sequence: TGTGCCAGCAGCCCGCCGGACAGGGGGGAGCTGTTTTTT.